A single sample gave rise to the 2 T cell receptor beta chains below, sequenced in a study of neurological immune-mediated disorders. MiXCR, run by TCRdb on the 5' RACE reads, gives a single entry per CDR3 protein. Among about 89,000 distinct CDR3 sequences listed, 2% to 3% were seen once. The sequenced sample was PBMCs. The receptors here all came from a woman between 25 and 40 years old with multiple sclerosis.

This clonotype was found many times. The J gene is TRBJ1-1, the V gene TRBV4-3, with D perhaps matching TRBD1 (5 bases). In germline, CDR1 is LGHNA, CDR2 YSLEER. The CDR3 is 15 residues long. Between the trimmed V and J ends, which lost 4 bases and 3 bases, there was a span of 15 bases. The CDR3 DNA sequence: TGCGCCAGCAGCCCCGAGGAGGGGAGCTACACTGAAGCTTTCTTT. Translated: CASSPEEGSYTEAFF.

There are many counts of this clonotype. V usage is TRBV20-1 and J usage is TRBJ1-1; 9 bases map to TRBD1. The length of the CDR3 is 16 residues. V lost 6 bases and J lost 6; bases outside the gene matches: 17. Germline loops: CDR1 DFQATT, CDR2 SNEGSKA (reference sequence). The CDR3 loop is CSASPGTGFRTPEAFF. The CDR3 bases are TGCAGTGCGTCTCCCGGGACAGGGTTTCGAACTCCTGAAGCTTTCTTT.